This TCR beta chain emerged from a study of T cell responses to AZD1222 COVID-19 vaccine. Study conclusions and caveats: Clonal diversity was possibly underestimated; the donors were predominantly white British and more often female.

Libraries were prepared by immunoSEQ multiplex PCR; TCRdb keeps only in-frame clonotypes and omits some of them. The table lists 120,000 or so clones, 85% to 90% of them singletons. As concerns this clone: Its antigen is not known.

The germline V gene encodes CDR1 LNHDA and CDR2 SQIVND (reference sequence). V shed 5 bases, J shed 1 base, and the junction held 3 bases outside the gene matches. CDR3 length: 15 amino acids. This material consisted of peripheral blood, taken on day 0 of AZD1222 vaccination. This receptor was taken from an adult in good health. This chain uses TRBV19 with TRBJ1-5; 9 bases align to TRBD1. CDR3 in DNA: TGTGCCAGTAGTTCTGACAGGGGGAGCAATCAGCCCCAGCATTTT. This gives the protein CASSSDRGSNQPQHF.